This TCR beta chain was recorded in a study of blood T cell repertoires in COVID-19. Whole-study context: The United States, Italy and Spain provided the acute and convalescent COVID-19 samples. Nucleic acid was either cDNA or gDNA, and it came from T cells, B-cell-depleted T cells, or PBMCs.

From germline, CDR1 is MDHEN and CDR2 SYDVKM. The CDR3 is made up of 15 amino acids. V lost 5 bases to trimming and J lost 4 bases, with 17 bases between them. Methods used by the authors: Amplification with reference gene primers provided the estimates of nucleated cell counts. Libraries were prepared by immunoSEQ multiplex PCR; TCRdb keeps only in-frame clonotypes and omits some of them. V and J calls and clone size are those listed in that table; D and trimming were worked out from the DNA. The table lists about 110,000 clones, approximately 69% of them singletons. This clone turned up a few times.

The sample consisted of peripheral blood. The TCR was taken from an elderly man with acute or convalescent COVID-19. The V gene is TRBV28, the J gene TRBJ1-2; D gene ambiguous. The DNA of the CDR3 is TGTGCCAGCAGTATAGCGCACGGAGGATTCTATGGCTACACCTTC. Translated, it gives CASSIAHGGFYGYTF.